This entry is about one TCR beta chain. This specimen comes from a study of blood T cells in healthy people across ages. The germline V gene encodes CDR1 SGHDN and CDR2 FVKESK. The CDR3 runs 14 residues. Trimming shortened V by 4 bases and J by 1 base, and 10 bases separated the two germline ends. PCR was performed a second time for about 7 to 11 cycles using a sample-barcoded 5' primer and a J-beta primer mix. TCRdb redid the calling of the 5' RACE reads with MiXCR, one entry per CDR3 protein. In the table there are approximately 800,000 distinct CDR3 sequences, roughly 26% of which are singletons. These data are also associated with another study on T cells of mothers and their children.

The chain is built from TRBV14 and TRBJ2-5, with D hard to call. This TCR was recovered from a boy between 10 and 17 years old in good health. Source material: blood. In DNA form, the CDR3 reads TGTGCCAGCAGCCCGCCCAACTTCCAAGAGACCCAGTACTTC. Translated, it gives CASSPPNFQETQYF.